This section outlines one T cell receptor (beta chain) sequence together with its context. The sample originates from a study of shared T cell receptors in the human thymus. Assay used: immunoSEQ multiplex PCR; TCRdb lists only in-frame clones, some missing. The profile covers about 380,000 clones, with 95% appearing a single time and roughly 0.02% taken by the ten largest. Sequenced input: thymocytes. The sequence was collected from a human donor.

The CDR3 reads CSVGSRVGYTF. DNA for the CDR3: TGCAGCGTTGGATCGAGGGTCGGCTACACCTTC. J is TRBJ1-2 and V is TRBV29-1; D unclear. The CDR3 contains 11 residues. CDR1 and CDR2 (germline): SQVTM, ANQGSEA. V was shortened by 4 bases and J by 8 bases, with 11 bases between the two germline ends.